This TCR beta chain was identified in a study of radiotherapy plus CTLA-4 blockade in lung cancer. Sequencing was performed with immunoSEQ multiplex PCR; in TCRdb, only in-frame clones are kept and a portion is missing. In the table there are 53,000 or so clones, 86% of which are singletons. With V trimmed by 3 bases and J by 1 base, 0 bases remained unmatched. CDR1 is KGHSH and CDR2 is LQKENI in the germline V gene. The CDR3 length is 14 residues. The clonotype originates from a human donor with non-small cell lung cancer that progressed on radiotherapy plus ipilimumab. Some clones in this sample may be carry-over from other donors' samples. This sequence joins TRBV18 and TRBJ1-1, with TRBD1 matching over 9 bases. Material: peripheral blood, obtained from a patient treated with radiotherapy plus ipilimumab. In DNA, the CDR3 is TGTGCCAGCTCACCGGGACAGGGGAACACTGAAGCTTTCTTT. Its translation is CASSPGQGNTEAFF.